This paragraph reports one T cell receptor beta chain. Its antigen is as yet unknown. This CDR3 spans 14 amino acids. Looked up from germline, CDR1 is SGHRS and CDR2 is YFSETQ. The trim removed 7 bases at V and 1 base at J, leaving 3 bases unmatched. The source of the sample is a study of cytomegalovirus exposure and HLA in healthy donors. Study-wide findings and caveats: Some public TCRs appeared in many individuals, while most sequences were rare.

It was with 60 Vbeta and 13 Jbeta primers that the PCR ran. This table comes from immunoSEQ multiplex PCR, and its TCRdb copy is limited to in-frame clones, with some not included. In all, the sample yields roughly 120,000 clones. The rearrangement links TRBV5-1 to TRBJ2-3; 10 bases are a match to TRBD2. The clonotype comes from a man aged 25-45 years in good health and CMV-seronegative. Sequencing was carried out using PBMCs. CDR3 residues: CASVGTSGTDTQYF. The CDR3 DNA reads TGCGCCAGCGTCGGGACTAGCGGCACAGATACGCAGTATTTT.